This T cell receptor beta chain was identified in a study of shared clonotypes between healthy human individuals. Germline V lookup: CDR1 MGHDK, CDR2 SYGVNS. The V gene lost 4 bases and the J gene lost 8 bases, with 9 bases spanning the gap. The CDR3 extends over 13 amino acids. Measured with immunoSEQ multiplex PCR; TCRdb has only the in-frame clones, and not every one. The repertoire has roughly 2 million clones, 95% of them found once; the top ten carry roughly 0.13%. Sequencing used naive CD4+ T cells sorted from blood. Described subset: CD45RA+ positively selected. This TCR was sampled from a man aged 18 to 30 in good health. The chain couples TRBV25-1 to TRBJ1-6; D remains unclear. DNA for the CDR3: TGTGCCAGCAGTGCCCGCCCGGATTCACCCCTCCACTTT. The encoded protein is CASSARPDSPLHF. Full variable domain (outside the CDR3, taken from reference TRBV25-1 and TRBJ1-6): EADIYQTPRYLVIGTGKKITLECSQTMGHDKMYWYQQDPGMELHLIHYSYGVNSTEKGDLSSESTVSRIRTEHFPLTLESARPSHTSQYLCASSARPDSPLHFGNGTRLTVT.